This T cell receptor (beta chain) was captured in a study of CD8 T cells in Susac syndrome. In the case of this clonotype: A read error may produce the germline difference seen at one junction end.

It was with random hexamers that about 0.45 to 1 ug RNA was reverse transcribed. MiXCR, applied by TCRdb to the immunoSEQ multiplex PCR reads, yields one record per CDR3 protein. The repertoire holds around 300,000 distinct CDR3 sequences, with roughly 85% as singletons. Germline CDR1 is SEHNR and CDR2 is FQNEAQ (reference sequence). CDR3 length: 9 residues. The sample comprised CD8+ T cells from PBMCs. The TCR was taken from a human donor with multiple sclerosis. This sequence joins TRBV7-9 and TRBJ1-1; D not certain. The CDR3 protein is CASSSPDRF. As DNA, the CDR3 is TGTGCCAGCAGCTCCCCGGACCGGTTT.